What follows are 19 T cell receptor beta chains derived from one specimen sequenced in a study of identical twins. A single record per CDR3 protein comes from TCRdb applying MiXCR to the 5' RACE reads. The sample yields 1.5 million to 2 million distinct CDR3 sequences, about 32% seen once. The sample comprised cord blood. The source is a newborn girl in good health.

The rearrangement uses TRBV18 and TRBJ1-2; D remains ambiguous. The V end lost 3 bases, the J end lost 7 bases, and 12 bases lay between the germline ends. The length of the CDR3 is 13 residues. Germline assignment: CDR1 KGHSH and CDR2 LQKENI. CDR3 bases: TGTGCCAGCTCACCGGAGAACAGTGGTGGCTACACCTTC. It translates to CASSPENSGGYTF.

The chain uses TRBV13 and TRBJ2-7; D uncertain. Looked up from germline, CDR1 is PRHDT and CDR2 is FYEKMQ (reference sequence). V was shortened by 2 bases and J by 0 bases, with 17 bases between the two germline ends. This CDR3 is 17 amino acids long. In nucleotides, the CDR3 is TGTGCCAGCAGCTTACCGCGGACCCTGACTGGCTCCTACGAGCAGTACTTC. Its protein is CASSLPRTLTGSYEQYF.

The chain is built from TRBV21-1 and TRBJ2-7; no DNA check was done on the table's D call, TRBD2. TRBV21-1 is given as a pseudogene. The CDR3 covers 15 residues. The CDR3 sequence: CASSKERAKTYERYF. Here the CDR3 DNA reads TGTGCCAGCAGCAAAGAGAGGGCAAAAACCTACGAGCGGTACTTC.

The J gene is TRBJ1-5, the V gene TRBV9; possible D gene TRBD1, 6 bases. The CDR3 is 14 residues long. V lost 3 bases, J lost 3 bases, and 10 bases lay in between. Germline values: CDR1 SGDLS, CDR2 YYNGEE. CDR3 region: CASSDGTYNQPQHF. The CDR3 DNA follows: TGTGCCAGCAGCGACGGGACATACAATCAGCCCCAGCATTTT. The whole variable domain, remainder taken from reference TRBV9 and TRBJ1-5, is DSGVTQTPKHLITATGQRVTLRCSPRSGDLSVYWYQQSLDQGLQFLIQYYNGEERAKGNILERFSAQQFPDLHSELNLSSLELGDSALYFCASSDGTYNQPQHFGDGTRLSIL.

V is TRBV3-1 and J is TRBJ1-2; TRBD1 matches 7 bases. Germline CDR1 and CDR2: LGHDT and YNNKEL (reference sequence). Trimming cost V 4 bases and J 4 bases; bases outside gene matches: 6. This CDR3 has 14 amino acids. The DNA of the CDR3 is TGTGCCAGCAGCCCCCGGGACAGACTCTATGGCTACACCTTC. Translating it yields CASSPRDRLYGYTF.

About this clonotype: Germline is not matched at one junction end, which may reflect a read error. The chain couples TRBV28 to TRBJ2-4; 8 bases fit TRBD2. This CDR3 region has 17 residues. Germline CDR1 and CDR2: MDHEN and SYDVKM. The CDR3: CASSFLGSGLAKNTQYF. The CDR3 nucleotides are TGTGCCAGCAGTTTTCTCGGGAGCGGACTAGCCAAAAACACTCAGTACTTC.

This chain connects TRBV13 to TRBJ1-1, with 8 positions matching TRBD1. Germline CDR1 reads PRHDT; CDR2 reads FYEKMQ (reference sequence). CDR3 length: 15 amino acids. V gave up 11 bases and J gave up 1 base; unmatched junction bases: 12. The CDR3 spells CAGNLMDRANTEAFF. The CDR3 DNA follows: TGTGCCGGCAACCTTATGGACAGGGCGAACACTGAAGCTTTCTTT.

The chain employs TRBV9 and TRBJ2-3; the D is unclear. Germline-derived CDR1 and CDR2 are SGDLS and YYNGEE. V was shortened by 5 bases and J by 0 bases, with 10 bases between the two germline ends. The CDR3 contains 14 residues. The CDR3: CASSPDPSTDTQYF. CDR3 sequence (DNA): TGTGCCAGCAGTCCTGACCCAAGCACAGATACGCAGTATTTT. Variable domain in full (rest from reference TRBV9 and TRBJ2-3): DSGVTQTPKHLITATGQRVTLRCSPRSGDLSVYWYQQSLDQGLQFLIQYYNGEERAKGNILERFSAQQFPDLHSELNLSSLELGDSALYFCASSPDPSTDTQYFGPGTRLTVL.

The gene calls are TRBV19 and TRBJ2-5; 7 bases are shared with TRBD1. The ends lost 6 bases at V and 1 base at J; junction bases unmatched: 8. The CDR3 is 15 amino acids. The V gene's germline CDR1 is LNHDA and CDR2 SQIVND (reference sequence). CDR3: CASRRYDRVQETQYF. The CDR3 DNA is TGTGCCAGTAGACGTTACGACAGGGTCCAAGAGACCCAGTACTTC.

This clonotype was detected only once. V gene TRBV20-1 combines with J gene TRBJ1-3; weak D call: TRBD1 (6 bases). In germline, CDR1 is DFQATT, CDR2 SNEGSKA (reference sequence). V was shortened by 2 bases and J by 3 bases, with 11 bases between the two germline ends. There are 14 residues in the CDR3. The CDR3 DNA follows: TGCAGTGCTAGACGGGGGGCGCGTGGAAACACCATATATTTT. It codes for CSARRGARGNTIYF.

This chain connects TRBV7-2 to TRBJ2-2; 13 positions agree with TRBD2. This CDR3 is 18 amino acids long. Germline values: CDR1 SGHTA, CDR2 FQGNSA. Trimming at V came to 6 bases and at J to 8 bases, leaving 15 bases not matched to a gene. CDR3 in DNA: TGTGCCAGCAGACCACTCGCCGGGACTAGCGGGGCGGGAGGGGAGCTGTTTTTT. Encoded protein: CASRPLAGTSGAGGELFF.

For this clonotype: The CDR3 end shows no conserved phenylalanine or tryptophan, and so a read error is likely. The gene calls are TRBV5-1 and TRBJ2-1; the match to TRBD2 covers 8 bases. The V segment lost 0 bases and the J segment 5 bases; nucleotides outside the gene matches: 10. Germline lookup yields CDR1 SGHRS and CDR2 YFSETQ. This CDR3 has 17 amino acids. The CDR3 DNA follows: TGCGCCAGCAGCTTGGGGCACATGGCGGGAGGCCACAATGAGCAGTTCGTC. Encoded protein: CASSLGHMAGGHNEQFV.

This sequence joins TRBV5-1 and TRBJ2-1; 8 positions match TRBD1. The CDR3 runs to 13 residues. CDR1 is SGHRS, CDR2 YFSETQ, per germline. V shed 0 bases and J 14 bases; nucleotides not matched to a gene: 7. The CDR3 sequence: CASSLDRTGFEFF. As DNA, the CDR3 is TGCGCCAGCAGCTTGGATAGGACAGGGTTCGAGTTCTTC.

The V and J genes are TRBV4-2 and TRBJ2-4, with 9 bases lining up with TRBD2. Trimming removed 4 bases from V and 0 bases from J; junction bases left unmatched: 19. In germline, CDR1 is LGHNA, CDR2 YNFKEQ. The CDR3 spans 21 residues. CDR3 in DNA: TGTGCCAGCAGCCCCATTGACGGAACTAGCGGGCGTCGACTAGCCAAAAACATTCAGTACTTC. This encodes CASSPIDGTSGRRLAKNIQYF.

V is TRBV5-1 and J is TRBJ2-2, with 9 bases lining up with TRBD2. Germline CDR1 SGHRS, CDR2 YFSETQ. The J segment lost 8 bases and the V segment lost 1 base, leaving 18 bases of the junction unmatched. The CDR3 extends over 19 amino acids. The CDR3 region is CASSLWSPWASGKVGELFF. CDR3 in DNA: TGCGCCAGCAGCTTGTGGAGTCCGTGGGCTAGCGGGAAGGTGGGGGAGCTGTTTTTT.

This chain links TRBV10-3 with TRBJ1-5; no definite D call. Per germline, CDR1 ENHRY and CDR2 SYGVKD. The CDR3 consists of 14 residues. V gave up 4 bases and J gave up 7 bases, with 14 bases separating them. The CDR3 DNA reads as TGTGCCATCAGTGCAACCCCTCAGCGACAGCCCCAGCATTTT. Translation gives CAISATPQRQPQHF.

The chain links TRBV29-1 to TRBJ1-3; D perhaps matches TRBD1 (5 bases). Germline assignment: CDR1 SQVTM and CDR2 ANQGSEA. CDR3 length: 13 residues. The V gene lost 6 bases and the J gene lost 2 bases, with 11 bases spanning the gap. In nucleotides, the CDR3 is TGCAGCGTCACAGGAGCTCCTGGAAACACCATATATTTT. This gives the protein CSVTGAPGNTIYF.

The V gene is TRBV19, the J gene TRBJ2-7; D unclear. Trimming stripped 0 bases from V and 8 bases from J, with 11 bases between. Germline V gene lookup returns CDR1 LNHDA and CDR2 SQIVND (reference sequence). This CDR3 has 13 residues. For the CDR3, the DNA is TGTGCCAGTAGTATAGATGGAGAGGAAAAGCAGTACTTC. Amino acid sequence: CASSIDGEEKQYF.

V gene TRBV9 combines with J gene TRBJ1-5; D is unclear. CDR1 and CDR2 (germline): SGDLS, YYNGEE. The CDR3 runs to 13 residues. The V and J ends lost 0 bases and 4 bases respectively, with 5 bases between them. Here the CDR3 reads CASSVAENQPQHF. CDR3 in DNA: TGTGCCAGCAGCGTAGCTGAGAATCAGCCCCAGCATTTT.